These 23 T cell receptor beta chains were all obtained from the same sample, sequenced in a study of blood T cell repertoires in COVID-19. Only in-frame clones appear in the TCRdb table, and some are missing; sequencing was by immunoSEQ multiplex PCR. Of more than 95,000 clones listed, 69% are singletons. Sequencing was carried out using peripheral blood. These TCRs come from a woman between 70 and 85 years old with acute or convalescent COVID-19.

The chain recombines TRBV12-3 or TRBV12-4 with TRBJ1-4; D may be TRBD1 (5 bases). The CDR3 contains 13 residues. Trimming took off 6 bases at V and 11 bases at J, with 16 bases between the two ends. The DNA for the CDR3 is TGTGCCAGCAGAGGAGGGGTATCGGGGAAACTGTTTTTT. Protein: CASRGGVSGKLFF.

The V call is TRBV5-1, the J call TRBJ2-1; 11 bases align to TRBD2. Per germline, CDR1 SGHRS and CDR2 YFSETQ. Trimming at V came to 4 bases and at J to 8 bases, leaving 11 bases not matched to a gene. The CDR3 sequence is 16 residues long. CDR3 nucleotides: TGCGCCAGCAGCCAACCGGGACTAGCGGCAGTCCATGAGCAGTTCTTC. Residues: CASSQPGLAAVHEQFF.

The chain uses TRBV3-1 (or the pseudogene TRBV3-2) and TRBJ2-1; 13 bases match TRBD2. This CDR3 has 17 residues. With 4 bases clipped from V and 0 bases from J, the junction kept 3 bases outside the gene matches. Per germline, CDR1 LGHDT and CDR2 YNNKEL (reference sequence). DNA for the CDR3: TGTGCCAGCAGCCGGACTAGCGGGAGCGTCTCCTACAATGAGCAGTTCTTC. It translates to CASSRTSGSVSYNEQFF.

The rearrangement joins TRBV2 to TRBJ2-1; tentatively, D is TRBD1 (5 bases). V shed 5 bases and J shed 0 bases, with 14 bases lying between them. The V gene's germline CDR1 is SNHLY and CDR2 FYNNEI. This CDR3 spans 16 amino acids. This CDR3 is CASSYRTGSSYNEQFF. CDR3 nucleotide sequence: TGTGCCAGCAGTTACAGGACGGGTAGCTCCTACAATGAGCAGTTCTTC.

The CDR3 loop is CASSEGQRTEQYF. The CDR3 nucleotides are TGCGCCAGCAGTGAGGGACAGCGAACCGAGCAGTACTTC. The chain is built from TRBV10-1 and TRBJ2-7; TRBD1 is a possible D gene (6 bases). This CDR3 is built from 13 residues. V was trimmed by 2 bases and J by 6 bases, leaving 11 bases between them. Germline lookup yields CDR1 WNHNN and CDR2 SYGVQD (reference sequence).

This sequence joins TRBV6-4 and TRBJ1-1; D may be TRBD1 (6 bases). V lost 8 bases and J 4 bases, leaving 14 bases between the germline ends. Germline CDR1 is MRHNA and CDR2 is SNTAGT. The CDR3 extends over 13 amino acids. The CDR3 protein is CASRTDSGTEAFF. The CDR3, as DNA: TGTGCCAGCCGAACGGACAGCGGCACTGAAGCTTTCTTT.

This clone came up a few times. This chain links TRBV9 with TRBJ1-6; weak D call: TRBD1 (6 bases). The CDR3 contains 16 residues. CDR1 and CDR2 (germline): SGDLS, YYNGEE. Trimming shortened V by 4 bases and J by 5 bases, and 16 bases separated the two germline ends. CDR3 amino acids: CASSPVPRGDNSPLHF. CDR3 nucleotides: TGTGCCAGCAGCCCGGTCCCCAGGGGAGATAATTCACCCCTCCACTTT.

This clone has only a few counts. The rearrangement uses TRBV29-1 and TRBJ1-2, with D perhaps matching TRBD1 (6 bases). The length of the CDR3 is 12 residues. Trimming took 2 bases from V and 8 from J, leaving 12 bases between them. Per the germline V gene, CDR1 is SQVTM and CDR2 is ANQGSEA. The CDR3 region is CSVESWDIGYTF. CDR3 coding DNA: TGCAGCGTTGAATCATGGGACATCGGCTACACCTTC.

This chain connects TRBV5-4 to TRBJ1-2; tentatively, D is TRBD1 (6 bases). CDR1 SGHNT and CDR2 YYREEE come from the germline V gene (reference sequence). This CDR3 contains 12 residues. V was clipped by 5 bases and J by 3 bases, with 8 bases between them. This chain's CDR3 is CASSNRDYGYTF. The CDR3 DNA reads TGTGCCAGCAGTAACAGGGACTATGGCTACACCTTC.

The table lists this clone with a few counts. The chain employs TRBV29-1 and TRBJ2-1; D ambiguous. The CDR3 has 11 amino acids. Trimming stripped 7 bases from V and 6 bases from J, with 10 bases between. CDR1 and CDR2 (germline): SQVTM, ANQGSEA. CDR3 DNA: TGCAGCGCGACACAGAGCAATGAGCAGTTCTTC. Translated, it gives CSATQSNEQFF.

The rearrangement uses TRBV4-1 and TRBJ2-3; possibly TRBD1 for D (6 bases). This CDR3 spans 15 amino acids. In germline, CDR1 is MGHRA, CDR2 YSYEKL. V was clipped by 4 bases and J by 4 bases, with 15 bases between them. CDR3 DNA: TGCGCCAGCAGCCGGCAGCGCACAGGGTCAGATACGCAGTATTTT. Encoded protein: CASSRQRTGSDTQYF.

The gene calls are TRBV2 and TRBJ1-1; D is possibly TRBD1 (5 bases). CDR1 is SNHLY and CDR2 is FYNNEI in the germline V gene. V was shortened by 6 bases and J by 0 bases, with 8 bases between the two germline ends. The CDR3 length is 13 residues. Here the CDR3 DNA reads TGTGCCAGCAGCCCGGACATGAACACTGAAGCTTTCTTT. It encodes CASSPDMNTEAFF.

This clone appeared a few times. This sequence joins TRBV6-5 and TRBJ1-5; D is unclear. The CDR3 is 14 residues long. Between the trimmed V and J ends, which lost 6 bases and 4 bases, there was a span of 13 bases. Germline V gene lookup returns CDR1 MNHEY and CDR2 SVGAGI. The DNA of the CDR3 is TGTGCCAGCAGCCAAGGGTGGGAGAATCAGCCCCAGCATTTT. Its translation: CASSQGWENQPQHF.

This clone came up a few times. This chain links TRBV5-1 with TRBJ2-5; 7 bases agree with TRBD1. CDR1 and CDR2 from the germline V gene are SGHRS and YFSETQ. The CDR3 totals 15 residues. The J segment lost 2 bases and the V segment lost 1 base, leaving 5 bases of the junction unmatched. The CDR3 bases are TGCGCCAGCAGCTTGTGGACAGGCTTGCAAGAGACCCAGTACTTC. This sequence encodes CASSLWTGLQETQYF.

The table lists this clone with a count of one. CDR3 sequence reads: CASSMTGGEQYF. The CDR3 nucleotides are TGTGCCAGTAGTATGACGGGGGGGGAGCAGTACTTC. This chain joins TRBV19 and TRBJ2-7; 8 positions match TRBD2. Germline V lookup: CDR1 LNHDA, CDR2 SQIVND (reference sequence). The CDR3 is made up of 12 amino acids. Trimming cost V 3 bases and J 7 bases; bases outside gene matches: 2.

This clone was observed a handful of times. This sequence joins TRBV6-4 and TRBJ2-1; 11 positions agree with TRBD2. The trim removed 4 bases at V and 6 bases at J, leaving 2 bases unmatched. Looked up from germline, CDR1 is MRHNA and CDR2 is SNTAGT. This CDR3 has 14 amino acids. For the CDR3, the DNA is TGTGCCAGCAGTGTAGCGGGAGGGCGCAATGAGCAGTTCTTC. This sequence encodes CASSVAGGRNEQFF.

This clone was observed a handful of times. The chain couples TRBV3-1 (or the pseudogene TRBV3-2) to TRBJ2-7; the match to TRBD1 covers 9 bases. The germline V gene encodes CDR1 LGHDT and CDR2 YNNKEL (reference sequence). The CDR3 runs to 16 residues. Unmatched junction bases numbered 8, after V lost 3 bases and J lost 2 bases. CDR3: CASSHPRDRDAYEQYF. The CDR3 DNA sequence: TGTGCCAGCAGCCACCCCCGGGACAGGGACGCCTACGAGCAGTACTTC.

This chain joins TRBV7-8 and TRBJ1-2, with a possible D match to TRBD1 (5 bases). With 2 bases removed from V and 3 bases from J, the gap between germline ends came to 10 bases. Per the germline V gene, CDR1 is SGHVS and CDR2 is FQNEAQ. The CDR3 length is 14 residues. CDR3 in DNA: TGTGCCAGCAGCTTACGAGAGACAGACTATGGCTACACCTTC. Residues: CASSLRETDYGYTF. Drawing the rest from reference TRBV7-8 and TRBJ1-2, the complete variable domain is GAGVSQSPRYKVAKRGQDVALRCDPISGHVSLFWYQQALGQGPEFLTYFQNEAQLDKSGLPSDRFFAERPEGSVSTLKIQRTQQEDSAVYLCASSLRETDYGYTFGSGTRLTVV.

The J gene is TRBJ2-3, the V gene TRBV7-7, with 8 bases that match TRBD1. This CDR3 region has 14 residues. Germline V lookup: CDR1 SSHAT, CDR2 FNYEAQ (reference sequence). V was pared by 1 base and J by 4 bases, with 1 base of the junction left unmatched. In nucleotides, the CDR3 is TGTGCCAGCAGCTTAGTACAGGGGGCAGATACGCAGTATTTT. Its translation is CASSLVQGADTQYF.

V and J are TRBV25-1 and TRBJ2-1; no reliable D call. This CDR3 is 11 amino acids long. V was pared by 6 bases and J by 8 bases, with 8 bases between. CDR1 is MGHDK, CDR2 SYGVNS, per germline. CDR3 bases: TGTGCCAGCAGGGAAGGAGATGAGCAGTTCTTC. It translates to CASREGDEQFF.

This chain connects TRBV14 to TRBJ1-1, with a tentative D call TRBD1 (5 bases). The V and J ends lost 4 bases and 4 bases respectively, with 16 bases between them. The CDR3 loop spans 15 amino acids. The germline CDR1 and CDR2 sequences are SGHDN and FVKESK. CDR3 DNA sequence: TGTGCCAGCAGCCCACTGGGACTGGCTAGCACTGAAGCTTTCTTT. This translates into CASSPLGLASTEAFF.

The rearrangement links TRBV6-5 to TRBJ2-5; 9 nucleotides line up with TRBD2. The CDR3 is 16 amino acids. Per germline, CDR1 MNHEY and CDR2 SVGAGI. V lost 2 bases and J lost 4; bases outside the gene matches: 8. CDR3 DNA: TGTGCCAGCAGTTACCCAGCAGGTAGCGGGGGAGAGACCCAGTACTTC. As protein: CASSYPAGSGGETQYF.

This chain links TRBV18 with TRBJ1-1; no clear D. Germline V gene sequence: CDR1 KGHSH, CDR2 LQKENI. Trimming removed 2 bases at V and 4 bases at J, with 11 bases between. This CDR3 contains 14 residues. CDR3 nucleotides: TGTGCCAGCTCACCAGGCGGGCCTGGCACTGAAGCTTTCTTT. This sequence encodes CASSPGGPGTEAFF.